The clone carrying this T cell receptor (beta chain) was recorded only once. The data stem from a study of blood T cell repertoires in COVID-19. Study-level background: T cells, B-cell-depleted T cells, or PBMCs provided the cDNA or gDNA that served as material.

The repertoire was sequenced with immunoSEQ multiplex PCR; TCRdb's copy has only in-frame clones and lacks some. Of some 200,000 clones in the sample, over 75% were seen once. Germline CDR1 reads GTSNPN; CDR2 reads SVGIG (reference sequence). The V gene lost 2 bases and the J gene lost 4 bases, with 12 bases spanning the gap. The CDR3 contains 14 residues. The clonotype was recovered from a woman aged 35 to 49 with acute or convalescent COVID-19. The source material was peripheral blood. The chain links TRBV30 to TRBJ1-3; tentative D call: TRBD1 (5 bases). The CDR3 DNA follows: TGTGCCTGGAGTACCAGGGCCGAGGGAAACACCATATATTTT. Protein: CAWSTRAEGNTIYF.